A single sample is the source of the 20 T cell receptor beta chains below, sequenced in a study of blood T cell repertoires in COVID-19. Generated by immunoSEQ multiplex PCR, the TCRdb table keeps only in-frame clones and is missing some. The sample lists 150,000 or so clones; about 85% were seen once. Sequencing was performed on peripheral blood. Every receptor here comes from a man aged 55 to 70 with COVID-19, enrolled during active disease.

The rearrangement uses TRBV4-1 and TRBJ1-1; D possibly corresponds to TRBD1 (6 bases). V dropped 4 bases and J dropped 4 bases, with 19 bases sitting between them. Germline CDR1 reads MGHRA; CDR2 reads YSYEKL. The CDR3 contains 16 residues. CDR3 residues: CASSPLTGPIGTEAFF. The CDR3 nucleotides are TGCGCCAGCAGCCCACTGACAGGCCCAATAGGCACTGAAGCTTTCTTT.

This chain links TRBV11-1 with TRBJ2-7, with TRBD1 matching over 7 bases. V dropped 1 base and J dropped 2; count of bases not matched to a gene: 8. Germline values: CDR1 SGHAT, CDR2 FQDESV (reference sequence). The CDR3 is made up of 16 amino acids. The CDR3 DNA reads TGTGCCAGCAGCTTAGGTCGACAGGGAAAAACCTACGAGCAGTACTTC. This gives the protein CASSLGRQGKTYEQYF.

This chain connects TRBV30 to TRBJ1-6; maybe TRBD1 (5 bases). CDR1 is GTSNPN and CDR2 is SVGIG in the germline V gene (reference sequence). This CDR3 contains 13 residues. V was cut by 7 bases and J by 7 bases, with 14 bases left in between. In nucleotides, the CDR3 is TGTGCCTTGAGAGACAGTAGCAATTCACCCCTCCACTTT. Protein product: CALRDSSNSPLHF.

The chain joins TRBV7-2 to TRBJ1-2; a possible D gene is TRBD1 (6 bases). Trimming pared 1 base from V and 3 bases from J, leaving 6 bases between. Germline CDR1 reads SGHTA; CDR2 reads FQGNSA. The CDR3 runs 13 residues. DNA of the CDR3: TGTGCCAGCAGCTTAGGGACAGACTATGGCTACACCTTC. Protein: CASSLGTDYGYTF.

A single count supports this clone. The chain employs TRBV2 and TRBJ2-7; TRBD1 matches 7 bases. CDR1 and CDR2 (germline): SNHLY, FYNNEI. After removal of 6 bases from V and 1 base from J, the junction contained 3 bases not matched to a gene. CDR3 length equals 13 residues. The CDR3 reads CASRRDSSYEQYF. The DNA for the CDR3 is TGTGCCAGCAGGAGGGACAGTTCCTACGAGCAGTACTTC.

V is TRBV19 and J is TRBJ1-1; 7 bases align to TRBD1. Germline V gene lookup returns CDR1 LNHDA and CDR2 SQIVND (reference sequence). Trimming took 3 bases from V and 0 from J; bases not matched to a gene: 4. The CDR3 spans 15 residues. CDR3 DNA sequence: TGTGCCAGTAGTATGGACAGGAGAATGAACACTGAAGCTTTCTTT. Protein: CASSMDRRMNTEAFF.

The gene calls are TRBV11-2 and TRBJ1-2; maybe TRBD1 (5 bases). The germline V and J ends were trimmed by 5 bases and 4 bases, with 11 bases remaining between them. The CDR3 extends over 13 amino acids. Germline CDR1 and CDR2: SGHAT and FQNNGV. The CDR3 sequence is CASSQRGGYGYTF. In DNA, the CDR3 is TGTGCCAGCAGCCAAAGGGGTGGCTATGGCTACACCTTC.

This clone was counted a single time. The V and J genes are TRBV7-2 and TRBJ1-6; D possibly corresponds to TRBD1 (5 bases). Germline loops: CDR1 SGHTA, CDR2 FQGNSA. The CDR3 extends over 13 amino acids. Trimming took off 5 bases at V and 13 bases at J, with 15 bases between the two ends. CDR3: CASSEYRQTPLHF. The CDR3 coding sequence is TGTGCCAGCAGCGAATACCGACAGACGCCCCTCCACTTT.

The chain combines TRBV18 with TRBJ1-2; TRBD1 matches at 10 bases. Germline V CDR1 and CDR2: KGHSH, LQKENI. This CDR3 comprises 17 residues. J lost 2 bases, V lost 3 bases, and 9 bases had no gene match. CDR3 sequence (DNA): TGTGCCAGCTCACCGGCGAGACAGGGGGCTTCGAACTATGGCTACACCTTC. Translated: CASSPARQGASNYGYTF. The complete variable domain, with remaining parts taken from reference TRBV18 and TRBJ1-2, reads NAGVMQNPRHLVRRRGQEARLRCSPMKGHSHVYWYRQLPEEGLKFMVYLQKENIIDESGMPKERFSAEFPKEGPSILRIQQVVRGDSAAYFCASSPARQGASNYGYTFGSGTRLTVV.

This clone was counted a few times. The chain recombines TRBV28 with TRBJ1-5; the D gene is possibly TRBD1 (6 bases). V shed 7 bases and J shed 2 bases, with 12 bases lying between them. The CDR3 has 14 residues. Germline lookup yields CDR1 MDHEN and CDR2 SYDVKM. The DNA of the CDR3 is TGTGCCAGCATGGAGCGACAGGGCAATCAGCCCCAGCATTTT. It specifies CASMERQGNQPQHF.

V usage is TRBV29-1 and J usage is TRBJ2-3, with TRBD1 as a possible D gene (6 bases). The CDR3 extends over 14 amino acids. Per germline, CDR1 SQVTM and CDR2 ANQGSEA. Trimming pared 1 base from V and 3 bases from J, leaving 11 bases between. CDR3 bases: TGCAGCGTTGAAGTATTAGGGGGAACAGATACGCAGTATTTT. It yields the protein CSVEVLGGTDTQYF.

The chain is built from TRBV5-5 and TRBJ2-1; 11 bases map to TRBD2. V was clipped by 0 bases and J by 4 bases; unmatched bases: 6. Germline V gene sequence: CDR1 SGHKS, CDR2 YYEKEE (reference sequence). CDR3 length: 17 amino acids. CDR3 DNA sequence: TGTGCCAGCAGCTTGGATCCAACTAGCGGGGGATACAATGAGCAGTTCTTC. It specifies CASSLDPTSGGYNEQFF.

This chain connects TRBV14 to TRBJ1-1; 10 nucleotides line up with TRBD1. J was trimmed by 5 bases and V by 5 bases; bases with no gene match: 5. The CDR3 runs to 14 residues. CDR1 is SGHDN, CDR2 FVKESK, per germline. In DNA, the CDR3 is TGTGCCAGCAGCTCATGGACAGGGGGAACTGAAGCTTTCTTT. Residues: CASSSWTGGTEAFF. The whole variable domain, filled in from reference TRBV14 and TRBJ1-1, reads EAGVTQFPSHSVIEKGQTVTLRCDPISGHDNLYWYRRVMGKEIKFLLHFVKESKQDESGMPNNRFLAERTGGTYSTLKVQPAELEDSGVYFCASSSWTGGTEAFFGQGTRLTVV.

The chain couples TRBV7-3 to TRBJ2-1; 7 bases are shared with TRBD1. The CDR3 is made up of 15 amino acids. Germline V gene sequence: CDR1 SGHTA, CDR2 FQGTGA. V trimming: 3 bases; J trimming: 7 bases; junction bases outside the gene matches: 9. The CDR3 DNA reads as TGTGCCAGCAGCTTTCAGGGGGTAAAGTCTAATGAGCAGTTCTTC. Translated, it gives CASSFQGVKSNEQFF.

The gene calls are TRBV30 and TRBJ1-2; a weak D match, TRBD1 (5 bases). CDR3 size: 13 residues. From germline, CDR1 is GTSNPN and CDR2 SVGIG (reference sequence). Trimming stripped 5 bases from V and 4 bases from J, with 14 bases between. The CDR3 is CAWFWGVGYGYTF. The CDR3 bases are TGTGCCTGGTTCTGGGGGGTGGGCTATGGCTACACCTTC.

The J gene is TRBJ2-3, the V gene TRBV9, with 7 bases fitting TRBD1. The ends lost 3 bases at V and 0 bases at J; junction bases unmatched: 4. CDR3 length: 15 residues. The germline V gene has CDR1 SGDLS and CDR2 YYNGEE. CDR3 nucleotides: TGTGCCAGCAGCGGGACAGGCTTTAGCACAGATACGCAGTATTTT. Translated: CASSGTGFSTDTQYF. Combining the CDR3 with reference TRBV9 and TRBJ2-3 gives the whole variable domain DSGVTQTPKHLITATGQRVTLRCSPRSGDLSVYWYQQSLDQGLQFLIQYYNGEERAKGNILERFSAQQFPDLHSELNLSSLELGDSALYFCASSGTGFSTDTQYFGPGTRLTVL.

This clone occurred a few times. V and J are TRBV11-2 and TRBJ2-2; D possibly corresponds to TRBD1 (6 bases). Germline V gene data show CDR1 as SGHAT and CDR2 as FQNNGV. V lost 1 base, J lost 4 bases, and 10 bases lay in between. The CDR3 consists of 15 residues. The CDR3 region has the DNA TGTGCCAGCAGCTTAGTCCAGGGGCCCACCGGGGAGCTGTTTTTT. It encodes CASSLVQGPTGELFF.

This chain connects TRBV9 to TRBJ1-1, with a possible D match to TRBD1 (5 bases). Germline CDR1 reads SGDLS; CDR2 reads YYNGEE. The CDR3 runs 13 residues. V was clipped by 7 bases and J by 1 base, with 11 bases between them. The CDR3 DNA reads TGTGCCAGCTCCCTGCAGGGGAACACTGAAGCTTTCTTT. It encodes CASSLQGNTEAFF.

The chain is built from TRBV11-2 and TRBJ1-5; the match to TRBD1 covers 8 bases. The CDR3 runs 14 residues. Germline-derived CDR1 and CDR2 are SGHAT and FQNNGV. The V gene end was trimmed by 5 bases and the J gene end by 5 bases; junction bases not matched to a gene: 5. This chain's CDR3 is CASSPGQGHQPQHF. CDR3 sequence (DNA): TGTGCCAGCAGCCCCGGACAGGGCCATCAGCCCCAGCATTTT.

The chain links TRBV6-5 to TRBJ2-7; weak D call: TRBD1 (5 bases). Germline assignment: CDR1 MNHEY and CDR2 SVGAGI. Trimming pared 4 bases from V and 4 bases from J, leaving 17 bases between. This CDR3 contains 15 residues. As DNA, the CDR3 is TGTGCCAGCAGTTCCCTCCAGGGTTATATTTACGAGCAGTACTTC. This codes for CASSSLQGYIYEQYF.